This section outlines one TCR beta chain sequence together with its context. The antigen is not known. Combining iRepertoire HTBI primers with Arm-PCR of CDR3 regions, the authors built TCR beta libraries. MiXCR, run by TCRdb on the multiplex PCR reads, gives a single entry per CDR3 protein. The repertoire holds over 500,000 distinct CDR3 sequences, with around 16% as singletons. This record belongs to a study of regulatory T cells in long-lasting Graves disease. CDR3 length: 13 residues. Germline-derived CDR1 and CDR2 are DFQATT and SNEGSKA (reference sequence). V was clipped by 5 bases and J by 0 bases; unmatched bases: 3. Study outcomes and limitations: Persistent disease was associated with favored TRBV28 usage and with favored use of TRBJ1-2 and TRBJ2-5.

Time point described: newly diagnosed GD, antithyroid drugs for less than 3 months. The authors made the TCR library using RNA they extracted from PBMCs. The same specimen was also included in a second study, on T cells in Graves' hyperthyroidism and ophthalmopathy.

The sequence derives from a young man with Graves disease. The V call is TRBV20-1, the J call TRBJ2-7; 8 positions agree with TRBD1. The input for sequencing was peripheral blood mononuclear cells (PBMCs), taken at new diagnosis, from a patient treated with antithyroid drugs. This CDR3 reads CSADRGGSYEQYF. CDR3 nucleotides: TGCAGTGCTGACAGGGGTGGCTCCTACGAGCAGTACTTC.